These 14 T cell receptor beta chains were all obtained from the same sample, sequenced in a study of beta chain features in type 1 diabetes. Sequencing targeted expressed TCRB transcripts, as all isolated RNA had been reverse transcribed. Only in-frame clones appear in the TCRdb table, and some are missing; sequencing was by immunoSEQ multiplex PCR. The repertoire includes about 930,000 clones, roughly 17% of them detected once, and 0.02% to 0.03% sits in the top ten. Material: naive CD4+ T cells from blood. The receptors stem from a young woman in good health.

The table lists this clone with a few counts. The rearrangement joins TRBV9 to TRBJ2-7; 8 nucleotides match TRBD1. The germline gives CDR1 SGDLS, CDR2 YYNGEE. The length of the CDR3 is 15 residues. V shed 0 bases, J shed 2 bases, and the junction held 4 bases outside the gene matches. CDR3 nucleotide sequence: TGTGCCAGCAGCGTAGACCCACAGGGGGCCTACGAGCAGTACTTC. It specifies CASSVDPQGAYEQYF.

Regarding this clone: At the DNA level, this CDR3 is encoded by other sequences in the same sample as well. V gene TRBV28 combines with J gene TRBJ2-2; 8 nucleotides agree with TRBD2. This CDR3 is built from 15 residues. The V gene end was trimmed by 5 bases and the J gene end by 4 bases; junction bases not matched to a gene: 6. Germline V CDR1 and CDR2: MDHEN, SYDVKM. This CDR3 reads CASSPSGSGTGELFF. For the CDR3, the DNA is TGTGCCAGCAGTCCTAGCGGGTCCGGCACCGGGGAGCTGTTTTTT.

This CDR3 is CASSPSGTGYYEQYF. The CDR3 coding sequence is TGTGCCAGCAGTCCCAGCGGGACAGGATACTACGAGCAGTACTTC. This rearrangement joins TRBV5-6 to TRBJ2-7, with D perhaps TRBD1 (8 bases). The CDR3 consists of 15 residues. Germline V gene sequence: CDR1 SGHDT, CDR2 YYEEEE. V shed 5 bases and J shed 3 bases, with 18 bases lying between them.

The chain joins TRBV7-9 to TRBJ2-5; 9 positions match TRBD2. Trimming cost V 8 bases and J 0 bases; bases outside gene matches: 1. CDR3 size: 13 residues. Germline V gene data show CDR1 as SEHNR and CDR2 as FQNEAQ (reference sequence). The CDR3 sequence is CASGLANQETQYF. The CDR3 DNA is TGTGCCAGCGGACTAGCGAACCAAGAGACCCAGTACTTC. The complete variable domain, with remaining parts taken from reference TRBV7-9 and TRBJ2-5, reads DTGVSQNPRHKITKRGQNVTFRCDPISEHNRLYWYRQTLGQGPEFLTYFQNEAQLEKSRLLSDRFSAERPKGSFSTLEIQRTEQGDSAMYLCASGLANQETQYFGPGTRLLVL.

Only a few counts were recorded for this clone. The CDR3 reads CASRGLAVYNEQFF. The CDR3 nucleotides read TGCGCCAGCAGGGGGCTAGCGGTCTACAATGAGCAGTTCTTC. This rearrangement joins TRBV5-1 to TRBJ2-1, with 7 bases identical to TRBD2. Germline lookup yields CDR1 SGHRS and CDR2 YFSETQ. J gave up 3 bases and V 5 bases, and 5 bases lay outside the gene matches. There are 14 residues in the CDR3. Full variable domain (missing parts from reference TRBV5-1 and TRBJ2-1): KAGVTQTPRYLIKTRGQQVTLSCSPISGHRSVSWYQQTPGQGLQFLFEYFSETQRNKGNFPGRFSGRQFSNSRSEMNVSTLELGDSALYLCASRGLAVYNEQFFGPGTRLTVL.

This clone was detected only a few times. The chain combines TRBV6-5 with TRBJ2-4; 9 bases agree with TRBD2. The CDR3 spans 13 residues. The V gene end was trimmed by 5 bases and the J gene end by 9 bases; junction bases not matched to a gene: 5. Germline assignment: CDR1 MNHEY and CDR2 SVGAGI. As DNA, the CDR3 is TGTGCCAGCAGTGCTAGCGGGACGGGCATTCAGTACTTC. It is translated as CASSASGTGIQYF.

The chain has TRBV7-6 and TRBJ2-1; 11 positions agree with TRBD2. CDR1 and CDR2 from the germline V gene are SGHVS and FNYEAQ. V dropped 4 bases and J dropped 9; count of bases not matched to a gene: 11. The CDR3 loop spans 16 amino acids. CDR3 nucleotide sequence: TGTGCCAGCAGCTCGACTAGCGGGATTCGTTCACTTGAGCAGTTCTTC. It encodes CASSSTSGIRSLEQFF. Filled out from reference TRBV7-6 and TRBJ2-1, the complete variable domain reads GAGVSQSPRYKVTKRGQDVALRCDPISGHVSLYWYRQALGQGPEFLTYFNYEAQQDKSGLPNDRFSAERPEGSISTLTIQRTEQRDSAMYRCASSSTSGIRSLEQFFGPGTRLTVL.

This clone was recorded a few times. The chain is built from TRBV15 and TRBJ2-3; TRBD2 matches 9 bases. The V gene end was trimmed by 4 bases and the J gene end by 7 bases; junction bases not matched to a gene: 15. The length of the CDR3 is 17 residues. Germline V lookup: CDR1 LNHNV, CDR2 YYDKDF (reference sequence). The DNA of the CDR3 is TGTGCCACCAGCACCATGGAAGCTGCGGGAGGGCGCCATACGCAGTATTTT. This gives the protein CATSTMEAAGGRHTQYF. Using reference TRBV15 and TRBJ2-3 for the parts outside the CDR3, the full variable domain is DAMVIQNPRYQVTQFGKPVTLSCSQTLNHNVMYWYQQKSSQAPKLLFHYYDKDFNNEADTPDNFQSRRPNTSFCFLDIRSPGLGDTAMYLCATSTMEAAGGRHTQYFGPGTRLTVL.

The V and J genes are TRBV7-2 and TRBJ1-5, with D possibly TRBD1 on 5 matching bases. V dropped 5 bases and J dropped 7 bases, with 12 bases sitting between them. The germline gives CDR1 SGHTA, CDR2 FQGNSA. The CDR3 totals 13 residues. CDR3 sequence: CASSQSRGQPQHF. The CDR3, as DNA: TGTGCCAGCAGCCAATCCCGGGGCCAGCCCCAGCATTTT. The full variable domain, in which reference TRBV7-2 and TRBJ1-5 provide the parts outside the CDR3, is GAGVSQSPSNKVTEKGKDVELRCDPISGHTALYWYRQSLGQGLEFLIYFQGNSAPDKSGLPSDRFSAERTGGSVSTLTIQRTQQEDSAVYLCASSQSRGQPQHFGDGTRLSIL.

This clone was observed a few times. CDR3 protein: CASSQGENAYEQYF. For the CDR3, the DNA is TGCGCCAGCAGCCAAGGGGAGAACGCCTACGAGCAGTACTTC. The genes are TRBV4-1 and TRBJ2-7, with D possibly matching TRBD2 (5 bases). V was clipped by 1 base and J by 2 bases, with 9 bases between them. Germline lookup yields CDR1 MGHRA and CDR2 YSYEKL. CDR3 length: 14 amino acids.

V is TRBV9 and J is TRBJ2-1, with 12 bases matching TRBD2. The trim removed 3 bases at V and 7 bases at J, leaving 11 bases unmatched. CDR1 and CDR2 (germline): SGDLS, YYNGEE. The CDR3 is made up of 17 amino acids. The CDR3 sequence: CASSDLAGGRRGNEQFF. CDR3 bases: TGTGCCAGCAGCGACCTAGCGGGAGGGCGACGCGGGAATGAGCAGTTCTTC.

The chain joins TRBV28 to TRBJ1-2; TRBD1 aligns across 9 bases. Germline values: CDR1 MDHEN, CDR2 SYDVKM. This CDR3 has 15 amino acids. Unmatched junction bases numbered 11, after V lost 7 bases and J lost 5 bases. CDR3 amino acids: CASTYVGTGNYGYTF. In nucleotides, the CDR3 is TGTGCCAGCACCTATGTAGGGACAGGGAATTATGGCTACACCTTC.

This sequence joins TRBV28 and TRBJ2-2; 8 bases agree with TRBD1. Trimming cost V 1 base and J 1 base; bases outside gene matches: 2. In germline, CDR1 is MDHEN, CDR2 SYDVKM. The length of the CDR3 is 16 residues. In nucleotides, the CDR3 is TGTGCCAGCAGTTTATCCGGGACAGGGAACACCGGGGAGCTGTTTTTT. Translation gives CASSLSGTGNTGELFF.

There are a few counts of this clone. V gene TRBV28 combines with J gene TRBJ2-7; TRBD2 matches 13 bases. The CDR3 is 15 amino acids. Germline V lookup: CDR1 MDHEN, CDR2 SYDVKM. J was trimmed by 6 bases and V by 2 bases; bases with no gene match: 4. The CDR3: CASSLTRLAGGEQYF. CDR3 coding DNA: TGTGCCAGCAGTTTAACTAGACTAGCGGGAGGCGAGCAGTACTTC.